This TCR beta chain was obtained from a study of STAT5B mutations in CD4+ large granular lymphocyte leukemia. The study, taken as a whole, reports: Main leukemic clonotypes were patient-specific, but roughly 25% appeared at low frequency elsewhere. Compared with healthy controls (2/35), patient top clones favored TRBV06 (8/27).

Sequencing was at survey level. Sequencing was performed with immunoSEQ multiplex PCR; in TCRdb, only in-frame clones are kept and a portion is missing. The data contain over 30,000 clones, less than 85% of them singletons. This clone was counted between two and nine times. Its antigen is currently unknown. The CDR3 loop spans 16 amino acids. With 8 bases clipped from V and 9 bases from J, the junction kept 19 bases outside the gene matches. Germline V lookup: CDR1 LNHDA, CDR2 SQIVND (reference sequence). The sample consisted of CD4+ T cells from blood buffy coats. This chain uses TRBV19 with TRBJ2-1, with 7 bases aligning to TRBD2. The receptor comes from a human donor in good health. The DNA for the CDR3 is TGTGCCAGTTATCAACTTGTGGGAGGGCCTATCACTGAGCAGTTCTTC. Amino acid sequence: CASYQLVGGPITEQFF.